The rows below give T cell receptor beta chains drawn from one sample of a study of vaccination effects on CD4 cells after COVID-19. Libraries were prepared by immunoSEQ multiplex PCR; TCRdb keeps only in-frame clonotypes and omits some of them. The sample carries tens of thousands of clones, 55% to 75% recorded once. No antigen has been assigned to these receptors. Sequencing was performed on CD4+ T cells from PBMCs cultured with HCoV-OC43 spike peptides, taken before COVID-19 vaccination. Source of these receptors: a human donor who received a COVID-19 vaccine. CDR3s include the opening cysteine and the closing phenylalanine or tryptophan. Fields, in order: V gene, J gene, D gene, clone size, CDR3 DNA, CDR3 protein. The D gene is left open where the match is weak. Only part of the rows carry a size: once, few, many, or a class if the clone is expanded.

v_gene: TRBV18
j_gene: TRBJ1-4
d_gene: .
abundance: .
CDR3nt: TGTGCCAGCTCACCAAGGGTCTCTAATGAAAAACTGTTTTTT
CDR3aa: CASSPRVSNEKLFF

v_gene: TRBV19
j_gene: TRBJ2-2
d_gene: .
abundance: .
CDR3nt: TGTGCCAGTAGTATATGGGGGGCCACCGGGGAGCTGTTTTTT
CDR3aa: CASSIWGATGELFF

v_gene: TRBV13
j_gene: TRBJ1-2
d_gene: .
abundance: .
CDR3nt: TGTGCCAGCACCCCGGGGGGGTATGGCTATGGCTACACCTTC
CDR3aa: CASTPGGYGYGYTF

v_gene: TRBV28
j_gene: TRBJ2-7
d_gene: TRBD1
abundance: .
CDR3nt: TGTGCCAGCAGTTATTTCCGGGACAGGGTCTCCTACGAGCAGTACTTC
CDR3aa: CASSYFRDRVSYEQYF

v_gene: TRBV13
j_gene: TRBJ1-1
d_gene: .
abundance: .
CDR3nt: TGTGCCAGCAGCTCGGCTGCAGGGAGTCGGACTGAAGCTTTCTTT
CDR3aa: CASSSAAGSRTEAFF

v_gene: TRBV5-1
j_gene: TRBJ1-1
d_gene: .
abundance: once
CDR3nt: TGCGCCAGCAGACAGGTGAACACTGAAGCTTTCTTT
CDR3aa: CASRQVNTEAFF

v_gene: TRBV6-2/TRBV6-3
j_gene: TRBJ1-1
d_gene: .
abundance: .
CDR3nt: TGTGCCAGCAGTTACTTGGACGGAGTTGAAGCTTTCTTT
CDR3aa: CASSYLDGVEAFF

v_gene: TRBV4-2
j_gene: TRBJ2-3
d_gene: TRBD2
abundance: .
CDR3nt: TGTGCCAGCAGCCAAGACTTCGGGGGGGCGACAGATACGCAGTATTTT
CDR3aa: CASSQDFGGATDTQYF

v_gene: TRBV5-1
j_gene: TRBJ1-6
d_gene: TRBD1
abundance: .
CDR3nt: TGCGCCAGCAGCGAGACAGGGTATTGGGTAGAGAATTCACCCCTCCACTTT
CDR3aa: CASSETGYWVENSPLHF

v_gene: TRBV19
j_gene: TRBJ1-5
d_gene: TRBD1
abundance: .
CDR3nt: TGTGCCAGTAGTAGAGCACGGGACAGGGGGGGGAATCAGCCCCAGCATTTT
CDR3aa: CASSRARDRGGNQPQHF

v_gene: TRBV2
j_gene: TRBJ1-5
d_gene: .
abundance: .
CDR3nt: TGTGCCAGCAGTGTCGGACACAATAGCAATCAGCCCCAGCATTTT
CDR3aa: CASSVGHNSNQPQHF

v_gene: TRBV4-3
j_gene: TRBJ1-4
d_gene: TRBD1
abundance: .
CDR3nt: TGCGCCAGCAGCCAGCCAGGGGGAGGATCCGAAAAACTGTTTTTT
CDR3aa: CASSQPGGGSEKLFF

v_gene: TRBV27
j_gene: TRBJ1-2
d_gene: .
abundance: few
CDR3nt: TGTGCCAGCAGTCCAGGGGTGGGCTATGGCTACACCTTC
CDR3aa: CASSPGVGYGYTF

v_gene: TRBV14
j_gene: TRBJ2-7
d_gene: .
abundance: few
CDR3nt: TGTGCCAGCAGCCAAGCCGGGAACGAGCAGTACTTC
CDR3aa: CASSQAGNEQYF

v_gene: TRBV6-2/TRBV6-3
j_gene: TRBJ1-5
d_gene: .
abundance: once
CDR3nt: TGTGCCAGCAGCAACCCGCCAGGAGAGGCCCAGCATTTT
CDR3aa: CASSNPPGEAQHF

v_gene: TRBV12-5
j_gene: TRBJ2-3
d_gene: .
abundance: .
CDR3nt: TGTGCTAGTGGTTCCGCACAGGTTGGTACGCAGTATTTT
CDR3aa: CASGSAQVGTQYF

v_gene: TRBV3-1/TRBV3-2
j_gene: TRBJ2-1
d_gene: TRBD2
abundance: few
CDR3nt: TGTGCCAGCAGCCAGTCCCCTAGCGGGAGTTCCTACAATGAGCAGTTCTTC
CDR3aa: CASSQSPSGSSYNEQFF

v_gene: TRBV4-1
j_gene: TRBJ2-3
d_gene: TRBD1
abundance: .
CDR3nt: TGCGCCAGCAGCCAAGACAGGGACAGGAGCACAGATACGCAGTATTTT
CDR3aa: CASSQDRDRSTDTQYF

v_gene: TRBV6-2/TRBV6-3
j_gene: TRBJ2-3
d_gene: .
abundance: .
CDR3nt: TGTGCCAGCAGCCCGGGGGTCAACAGGGTCACAGATACGCAGTATTTT
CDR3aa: CASSPGVNRVTDTQYF

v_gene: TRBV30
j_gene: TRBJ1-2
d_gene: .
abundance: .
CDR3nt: TGTGCCTGGTCGCGGGGACTCTATGGCTACACCTTC
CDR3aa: CAWSRGLYGYTF

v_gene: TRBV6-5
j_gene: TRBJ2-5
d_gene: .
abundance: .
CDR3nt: TGTGCCAGCAGTTCTGGGGTCCGGGGGGAGACCCAGTACTTC
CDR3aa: CASSSGVRGETQYF

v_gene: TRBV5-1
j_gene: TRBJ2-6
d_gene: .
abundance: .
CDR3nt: TGCGCCAGCAGCTCTTCATCCTCTGGGGCCAACGTCCTGACTTTC
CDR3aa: CASSSSSSGANVLTF

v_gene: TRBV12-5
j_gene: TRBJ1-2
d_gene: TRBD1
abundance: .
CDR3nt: TGTGCTAGTGGTTTGCTACAGGGACAGGGAGGATATGGCTACACCTTC
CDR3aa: CASGLLQGQGGYGYTF

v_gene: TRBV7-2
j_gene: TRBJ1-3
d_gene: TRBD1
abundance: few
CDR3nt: TGTGCCAGCAGCCGGGACAGGGCTGGAAACACCATATATTTT
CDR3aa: CASSRDRAGNTIYF

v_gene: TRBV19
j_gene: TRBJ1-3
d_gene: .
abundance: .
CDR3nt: TGTGCCAGTGCCCCGGGGACGGCTATCTCTGGAAACACCATATATTTT
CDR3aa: CASAPGTAISGNTIYF

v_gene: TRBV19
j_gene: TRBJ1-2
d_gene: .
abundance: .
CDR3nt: TGTGCCAGTAGGGGGACGGACCCGGTAGGCTATGGCTACACCTTC
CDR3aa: CASRGTDPVGYGYTF

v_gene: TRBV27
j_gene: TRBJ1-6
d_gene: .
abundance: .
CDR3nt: TGTGCCAGCAGAATGGGAGATCTGCGGTCACCCCTCCACTTT
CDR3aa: CASRMGDLRSPLHF

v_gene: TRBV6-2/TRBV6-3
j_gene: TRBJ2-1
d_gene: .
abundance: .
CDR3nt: TGTGCCAGCAGTTACTCGAAGGTCTCGGCGGGGAATGAGCAGTTCTTC
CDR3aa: CASSYSKVSAGNEQFF

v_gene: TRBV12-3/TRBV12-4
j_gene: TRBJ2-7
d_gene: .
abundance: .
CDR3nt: TGTGCCAGCAGTTTTGGTTTCGCTAACGAGCAGTACTTC
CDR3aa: CASSFGFANEQYF

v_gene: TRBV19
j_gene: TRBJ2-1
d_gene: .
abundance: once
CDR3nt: TGTGCCAGTAGTGGGACGGACTACAATGAGCAGTTCTTC
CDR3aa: CASSGTDYNEQFF

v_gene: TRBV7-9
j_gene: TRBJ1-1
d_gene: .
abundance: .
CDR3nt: TGTGCCAGCAGCGTGAAAGATGAAGCTTTCTTT
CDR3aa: CASSVKDEAFF

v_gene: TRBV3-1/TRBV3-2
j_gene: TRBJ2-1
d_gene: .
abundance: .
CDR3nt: TGTGCCAGCAGCCACGGGGGTGGGACACAGCAGTTCTTC
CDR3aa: CASSHGGGTQQFF

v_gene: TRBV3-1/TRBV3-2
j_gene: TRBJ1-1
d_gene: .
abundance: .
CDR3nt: TGTGCCAGCAGCCAAGATGGCGGACGGGCCGAAGCTTTCTTT
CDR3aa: CASSQDGGRAEAFF

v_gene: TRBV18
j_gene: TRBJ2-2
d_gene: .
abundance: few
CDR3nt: TGTGCCAGCTCCCAAGCAAGGGGGGCGAACACCGGGGAGCTGTTTTTT
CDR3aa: CASSQARGANTGELFF

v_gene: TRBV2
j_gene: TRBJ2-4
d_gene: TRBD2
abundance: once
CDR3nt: TGTGCCAGCGGCGAAGGACTAGCGGGAACTTTGTACTTC
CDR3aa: CASGEGLAGTLYF

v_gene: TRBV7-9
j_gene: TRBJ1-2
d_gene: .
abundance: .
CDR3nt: TGTGCCAGCAGCCCCCGGTTGGGAGGGAGCTATGGCTACACCTTC
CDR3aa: CASSPRLGGSYGYTF

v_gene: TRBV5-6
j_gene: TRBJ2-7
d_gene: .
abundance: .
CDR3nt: TGTGCCAGCAGCTTGGGGGCCACGGGGGAGCAGTACTTC
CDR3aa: CASSLGATGEQYF

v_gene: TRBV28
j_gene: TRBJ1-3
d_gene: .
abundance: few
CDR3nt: TGTGCCAGCAGTTTAGGAGGGGTTCTCTCTGGAAACACCATATATTTT
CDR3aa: CASSLGGVLSGNTIYF

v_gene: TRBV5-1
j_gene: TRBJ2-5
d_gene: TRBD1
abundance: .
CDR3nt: TGCGCCAGCAGCTCTGGGACAGGGATACAAGAGACCCAGTACTTC
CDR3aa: CASSSGTGIQETQYF

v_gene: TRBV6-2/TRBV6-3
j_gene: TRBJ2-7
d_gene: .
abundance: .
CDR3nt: TGTGCCAGCAGTTCGGTATCCAATCTCTACGAGCAGTACTTC
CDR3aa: CASSSVSNLYEQYF